The 3 T cell receptor beta chains given below trace back to one sample, sequenced in a study of glioma-infiltrating T cells. Amplification of TCR alpha and beta CDR3 regions from RNA used iRepertoire nested multiplex PCR. TCRdb re-analysed the multiplex PCR reads in MiXCR, keeping a single row per CDR3 protein. Of 150,000 to 200,000 distinct CDR3 sequences listed, about 47% are singletons. Sequenced input: glioma tissue, nonneoplastic brain tissue, or PBMCs (not recorded which). These receptors were taken from a human donor with low-grade glioma or glioblastoma, undergoing nonglioma brain surgery, or in good health (not recorded which).

About this clonotype itself: One end of the junction is discordant with germline, which a read error may explain. The V call is TRBV28, the J call TRBJ2-5, with TRBD2 identical over 7 bases. The CDR3 contains 16 residues. Per germline, CDR1 MDHEN and CDR2 SYDVKM. This CDR3 reads CASSSRLAGTQDTQYF. In DNA, the CDR3 is TGTGCCAGCAGTTCCCGACTAGCAGGGACCCAAGATACCCAGTACTTC.

In regard to this clonotype: A clone one base away is much larger, so this may be a read error. V usage is TRBV2 and J usage is TRBJ2-3; D may be TRBD2 (5 bases). Germline V CDR1 and CDR2: SNHLY, FYNNEI. This CDR3 is built from 13 residues. V was pared by 9 bases and J by 4 bases, with 14 bases between. CDR3 region: CAREGKAPDTQYF. The CDR3 DNA is TGTGCCAGAGAGGGAAAGGCCCCAGATACGCAGTATTTT.

Points on this clonotype: At one end, the junction sequence differs from germline, possibly due to a read error. J is TRBJ1-2 and V is TRBV28; D is ambiguous. Germline values: CDR1 MDHEN, CDR2 SYDVKM. The CDR3 spans 11 residues. The CDR3 loop reads CASSSNYGHTF. The CDR3 bases are TGTGCCAGCAGTTCAAACTATGGCCACACCTTC.